The present entry profiles one T cell receptor beta chain with its context. These data belong to a study of long-term antiretroviral therapy in people with HIV. The V gene's germline CDR1 is SGHDN and CDR2 FVKESK. V lost 6 bases and J 4 bases, leaving 7 bases between the germline ends. This CDR3 has 12 residues. At the survey level, the v3.0 immunoSEQ assay was run. Repertoires were generated with immunoSEQ multiplex PCR, while TCRdb's copy carries only in-frame clones and drops some. The sample includes 35,000 to 40,000 clones, approximately 83% of them seen just once. The origin of this receptor is a man between 18 and 29 years old with HIV. Sequencing used unsorted PBMCs, obtained 2.2 years after starting antiretroviral therapy. The V and J genes are TRBV14 and TRBJ2-4; D uncertain. The CDR3 loop reads CASSYGKNIQYF. Written as DNA, the CDR3 is TGTGCCAGCAGTTACGGGAAAAACATTCAGTACTTC.